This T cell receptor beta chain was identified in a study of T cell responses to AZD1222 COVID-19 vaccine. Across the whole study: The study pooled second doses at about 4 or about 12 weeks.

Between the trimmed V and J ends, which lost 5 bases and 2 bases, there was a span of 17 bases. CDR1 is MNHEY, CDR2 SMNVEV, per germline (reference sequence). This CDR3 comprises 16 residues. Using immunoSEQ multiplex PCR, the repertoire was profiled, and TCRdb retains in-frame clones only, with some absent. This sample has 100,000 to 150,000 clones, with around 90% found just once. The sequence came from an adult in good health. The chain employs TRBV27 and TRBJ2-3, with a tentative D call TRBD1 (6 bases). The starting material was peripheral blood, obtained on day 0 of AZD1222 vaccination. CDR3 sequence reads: CASSRTVRTLTDTQYF. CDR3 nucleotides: TGTGCCAGCAGTCGGACAGTTCGGACCCTCACAGATACGCAGTATTTT.